Described below is a single TCR beta chain sequence and its context. Its antigen is unknown. Primers used in a second PCR of about 7 to 12 cycles were a sample-barcoded 5' primer and a J-beta primer mix. TCRdb used MiXCR to reprocess the 5' RACE reads, holding one entry per CDR3 protein. This table has over 1,200,000 distinct CDR3 sequences, 59% appearing once. This specimen belongs to a study of blood T cells in healthy people across ages. Study-level background: Every two T cells gave about one barcoded beta molecule via template switching. Study-wide results and caveats: It was found that TCR beta diversity correlated strongly with the percentage of naive T cells.

There are 14 residues in the CDR3. CDR1 SNHLY and CDR2 FYNNEI come from the germline V gene. J gave up 9 bases and V 1 base, and 6 bases lay outside the gene matches. The rearrangement uses TRBV2 and TRBJ1-2; 9 nucleotides agree with TRBD1. Sequenced input: blood. The sequence was collected from a man aged 18 to 35 in good health. CDR3 sequence: CASSEEGQGLRYTF. The CDR3 region has the DNA TGTGCCAGCAGTGAAGAGGGACAGGGCCTACGCTACACCTTC.